This T cell receptor (beta chain) was recorded in a study of cytotoxic CD8 clonotypes in ibrutinib-treated CLL. Study-level information: Some 24 partial and 2 complete responses; at median roughly 67 months, about 14 remitted, approximately 12 progressed. Mean values per sample were 250,000 to 300,000 productive templates and around 96,000 productive rearrangements.

Clones were read by immunoSEQ multiplex PCR, and TCRdb kept only the in-frame ones, dropping some. The sample holds about 200,000 clones, just over 70% seen once. The V gene's germline CDR1 is SEHNR and CDR2 FQNEAQ (reference sequence). Trimming took off 1 base at V and 4 bases at J, with 7 bases between the two ends. The CDR3 totals 14 residues. This TCR was sampled from a human donor with chronic lymphocytic leukemia. The chain combines TRBV7-9 with TRBJ1-4; no clear D gene. The input for sequencing was PBMCs, taken after 12 months of ibrutinib treatment. Written as DNA, the CDR3 is TGTGCCAGCAGCTTAGTTGCCAGTAATGAAAAACTGTTTTTT. Its protein product is CASSLVASNEKLFF.